The sequence of this T cell receptor beta chain was determined in a study of PD-1 blockade in mismatch repair-deficient tumors. Study-wide context: Enrolled about 2012-2016, patients had progressing, pretreated mismatch repair-deficient cancers of around 12 types.

Profiled with immunoSEQ multiplex PCR; TCRdb holds only in-frame clones, not every one. The sample yields around 40,000 clones, around 84% seen once. The CDR3 sequence is 16 residues long. Germline CDR1 reads SGHTA; CDR2 reads FQGNSA. The junction had 4 bases not matched to a gene; V was cut back by 1 base and J by 2 bases. TCRs were sequenced from a few patients responding to pembrolizumab. The J gene is TRBJ2-3, the V gene TRBV7-2; 9 nucleotides line up with TRBD2. The sample in question was peripheral blood, obtained roughly 76 weeks after starting pembrolizumab. This clonotype was obtained from an adult with mismatch repair-deficient cancer. This CDR3 reads CASSLVLAGLTDTQYF. The CDR3 nucleotides are TGTGCCAGCAGCTTAGTGCTAGCGGGGCTCACAGATACGCAGTATTTT.